Listed here are 9 T cell receptor beta chains from one sample, sequenced in a study of blood T cell repertoires in COVID-19. The assay was immunoSEQ multiplex PCR, and TCRdb's table has in-frame clones only and misses some. The sample yields approximately 300,000 clones, 80% to 90% seen once. Sequenced: PBMCs or T cells enriched from blood (not recorded which). These receptors all stem from a woman younger than 45 who had recovered from COVID-19.

J is TRBJ1-4 and V is TRBV7-9; perhaps TRBD1 as D (6 bases). The CDR3 spans 15 residues. CDR1 and CDR2 from the germline V gene are SEHNR and FQNEAQ (reference sequence). V gave up 3 bases and J gave up 7 bases, with 15 bases separating them. CDR3 loop: CASSLKGGKGEKLFF. CDR3 nucleotide sequence: TGTGCCAGCAGCTTGAAAGGGGGTAAGGGTGAAAAACTGTTTTTT.

This clone was seen a few times. This chain uses TRBV4-1 with TRBJ1-6; no firm D call. Germline CDR1 MGHRA, CDR2 YSYEKL. The CDR3 length is 13 residues. Trimming left V 8 bases short and J 1 base short, with 6 bases between. The CDR3 DNA sequence: TGCGCCAGCGGAGGTTCCTATAATTCACCCCTCCACTTT. This encodes CASGGSYNSPLHF.

The rearrangement links TRBV7-9 to TRBJ2-1; TRBD1 aligns across 8 bases. The junction had 6 bases not matched to a gene; V was cut back by 4 bases and J by 4 bases. There are 15 residues in the CDR3. The germline gives CDR1 SEHNR, CDR2 FQNEAQ (reference sequence). In DNA, the CDR3 is TGTGCCAGCAGCTCTGGACAGGGCCCGTACAATGAGCAGTTCTTC. It codes for CASSSGQGPYNEQFF.

This clone is a singleton in its sample. J is TRBJ2-4 and V is TRBV28; D not resolved. Germline V gene data show CDR1 as MDHEN and CDR2 as SYDVKM. This CDR3 has 15 amino acids. V was trimmed by 5 bases and J by 0 bases, leaving 11 bases between them. CDR3 nucleotides: TGTGCCAGCAGTACAAAGACTCTAGCCAAAAACATTCAGTACTTC. This translates into CASSTKTLAKNIQYF.

V is TRBV15 and J is TRBJ1-1; D ambiguous. This CDR3 is 15 amino acids long. Germline V lookup: CDR1 LNHNV, CDR2 YYDKDF (reference sequence). Trimming pared 1 base from V and 0 bases from J, leaving 9 bases between. CDR3 residues: CATSRADNLNTEAFF. The DNA of the CDR3 is TGTGCCACCAGCAGAGCCGACAATTTGAACACTGAAGCTTTCTTT.

This chain links TRBV11-2 with TRBJ2-5, with D perhaps TRBD1 (6 bases). Between the trimmed V and J ends, which lost 2 bases and 4 bases, there was a span of 8 bases. The CDR3 length is 13 residues. CDR1 and CDR2 from the germline V gene are SGHAT and FQNNGV. The CDR3 region has the DNA TGTGCCAGCAGCTTAACAGGGTTAGAGACCCAGTACTTC. It specifies CASSLTGLETQYF.

This clone was seen more than once but under ten times. Other DNA sequences in the same sample also yield this CDR3. The chain combines TRBV11-2 with TRBJ1-6; D is uncertain. Trimming stripped 0 bases from V and 7 bases from J, with 7 bases between. From germline, CDR1 is SGHAT and CDR2 FQNNGV. The CDR3 covers 14 residues. The CDR3 reads CASSLEGGNSPLHF. The CDR3 region has the DNA TGTGCCAGCAGCTTAGAAGGAGGCAATTCACCCCTCCACTTT.

The chain joins TRBV9 to TRBJ1-6; 7 nucleotides line up with TRBD1. Germline trimming cut 4 bases from V and 6 bases from J; bases unmatched to any gene: 10. CDR3 length: 16 amino acids. Germline V gives CDR1 SGDLS, CDR2 YYNGEE. Here the CDR3 reads CASSPRGLEANSPLHF. As DNA, the CDR3 is TGTGCCAGCAGCCCAAGGGGGCTGGAGGCTAATTCACCCCTCCACTTT.

The chain is built from TRBV6-5 and TRBJ2-2, with D tentatively TRBD1 (5 bases). Trimming cost V 5 bases and J 6 bases, with 13 bases left between them. This CDR3 is 14 amino acids long. CDR1 is MNHEY, CDR2 SVGAGI, per germline. CDR3 nucleotides: TGTGCCAGCAGTCCCCAGGGCATCGCCGGGGAGCTGTTTTTT. This encodes CASSPQGIAGELFF.